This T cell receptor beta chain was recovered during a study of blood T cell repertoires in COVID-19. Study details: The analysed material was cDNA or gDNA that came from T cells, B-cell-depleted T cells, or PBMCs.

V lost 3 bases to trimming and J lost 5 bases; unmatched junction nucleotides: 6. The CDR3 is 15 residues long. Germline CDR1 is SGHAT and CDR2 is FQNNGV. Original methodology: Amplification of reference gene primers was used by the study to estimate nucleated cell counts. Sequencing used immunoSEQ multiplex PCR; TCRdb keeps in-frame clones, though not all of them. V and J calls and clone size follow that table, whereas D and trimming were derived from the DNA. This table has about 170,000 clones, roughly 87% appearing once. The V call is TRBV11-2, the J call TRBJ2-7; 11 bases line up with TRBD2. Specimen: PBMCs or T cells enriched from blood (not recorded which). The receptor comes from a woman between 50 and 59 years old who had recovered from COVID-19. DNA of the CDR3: TGTGCCAGCAGCTTTCGACTAGCGGGGTACGACGAGCAGTACTTC. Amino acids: CASSFRLAGYDEQYF. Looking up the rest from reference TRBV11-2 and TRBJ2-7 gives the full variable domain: EAGVAQSPRYKIIEKRQSVAFWCNPISGHATLYWYQQILGQGPKLLIQFQNNGVVDDSQLPKDRFSAERLKGVDSTLKIQPAKLEDSAVYLCASSFRLAGYDEQYFGPGTRLTVT.